These 24 T cell receptor beta chains originate from one sample sequenced in a study of Ad26.COV2.S vaccination and SARS-CoV-2 variants. The treatment here: approximately 18 received Ad26.COV2.S at low or high dose, single or two shots; about 5 received placebo; per-sample allocation not given. Sampling was done on day 63 after the first vaccine or placebo injection. Sequencing was performed with immunoSEQ multiplex PCR; in TCRdb, only in-frame clones are kept and a portion is missing. Of some 370,000 clones listed, roughly 80% are singletons. The sequencing used peripheral blood, collected in a trial of Ad26.COV2.S vaccine versus placebo. Receptors were obtained from a person aged 18 to 65 who received the Ad26.COV2.S COVID-19 vaccine or a placebo.

The chain is built from TRBV11-2 and TRBJ1-1; 12 bases align to TRBD1. The V segment lost 4 bases and the J segment 10 bases; nucleotides outside the gene matches: 4. This CDR3 region has 13 residues. Germline V lookup: CDR1 SGHAT, CDR2 FQNNGV. The CDR3 here is CASSSGQGAAAFF. The CDR3 region has the DNA TGTGCCAGCAGCTCGGGACAGGGGGCGGCAGCTTTCTTT. Complete variable domain (other parts from reference TRBV11-2 and TRBJ1-1): EAGVAQSPRYKIIEKRQSVAFWCNPISGHATLYWYQQILGQGPKLLIQFQNNGVVDDSQLPKDRFSAERLKGVDSTLKIQPAKLEDSAVYLCASSSGQGAAAFFGQGTRLTVV.

V gene TRBV9 combines with J gene TRBJ1-6, with D possibly being TRBD1 (6 bases). The CDR3 totals 15 residues. Germline CDR1 is SGDLS and CDR2 is YYNGEE. V dropped 3 bases and J dropped 5 bases, with 12 bases sitting between them. CDR3 loop: CASSDWAGDNSPLHF. DNA of the CDR3: TGTGCCAGCAGCGATTGGGCAGGGGATAATTCACCCCTCCACTTT.

This rearrangement joins TRBV19 to TRBJ1-5, with 7 positions matching TRBD1. Germline CDR1 LNHDA, CDR2 SQIVND (reference sequence). With V trimmed by 5 bases and J by 2 bases, 6 bases remained unmatched. This CDR3 has 15 residues. CDR3 protein: CASSLRQGGNQPQHF. The CDR3 nucleotides read TGTGCCAGTAGTCTAAGACAGGGAGGCAATCAGCCCCAGCATTTT.

V is TRBV14 and J is TRBJ1-2, with TRBD1 as a possible D gene (5 bases). CDR3 length: 17 residues. CDR1 and CDR2 from the germline V gene are SGHDN and FVKESK. Trimming left V 0 bases short and J 5 bases short, with 19 bases between. The CDR3 DNA sequence: TGTGCCAGCAGCCAAGAAGAGGCCAAGAGTGGGGGATATGGCTACACCTTC. Translated: CASSQEEAKSGGYGYTF.

The chain links TRBV11-3 to TRBJ2-1; D is perhaps TRBD1 (6 bases). Looked up from germline, CDR1 is SGHNT and CDR2 is YENEEA. The ends were cut back, 2 bases at V and 7 bases at J, with 15 bases in the middle. The CDR3 contains 15 residues. CDR3: CASSLPPAGVNEQFF. CDR3 bases: TGTGCCAGCAGCTTACCGCCCGCAGGGGTTAATGAGCAGTTCTTC.

In its sample, this clone was seen a few times. This rearrangement joins TRBV6-1 to TRBJ2-5, with D unclear. V lost 5 bases, J lost 4 bases, and 14 bases lay in between. This CDR3 comprises 14 residues. Per germline, CDR1 MNHNS and CDR2 SASEGT. DNA for the CDR3: TGTGCCAGCAGTCTCCCGGGTACGGGAGAGACCCAGTACTTC. Translated, it gives CASSLPGTGETQYF.

The chain recombines TRBV3-1 (or the pseudogene TRBV3-2) with TRBJ2-7; no firm D call. This CDR3 is built from 15 residues. Germline V gene sequence: CDR1 LGHDT, CDR2 YNNKEL (reference sequence). Between the trimmed V and J ends, which lost 0 bases and 3 bases, there was a span of 12 bases. As DNA, the CDR3 is TGTGCCAGCAGCCAAGATACCGGACCCTACTACGAGCAGTACTTC. It yields the protein CASSQDTGPYYEQYF.

The chain joins TRBV19 to TRBJ2-7; a possible D gene is TRBD1 (6 bases). Germline V gene sequence: CDR1 LNHDA, CDR2 SQIVND (reference sequence). V shed 6 bases and J shed 0 bases, with 12 bases lying between them. There are 14 residues in the CDR3. For the CDR3, the DNA is TGTGCCAGTAGCAGACAGGAAAGCTCCTACGAGCAGTACTTC. Protein: CASSRQESSYEQYF.

The DNA for the CDR3 is TGTGCCAGCTCACCCCTTGCGGGGGGCCCTAACACCGGGGAGCTGTTTTTT. Its translation: CASSPLAGGPNTGELFF. The rearrangement joins TRBV18 to TRBJ2-2, with 8 bases fitting TRBD2. V gave up 3 bases and J gave up 2 bases; unmatched junction bases: 8. From germline, CDR1 is KGHSH and CDR2 LQKENI. This CDR3 contains 17 residues.

The chain has TRBV15 and TRBJ1-1; 7 bases map to TRBD1. V dropped 3 bases and J dropped 10; count of bases not matched to a gene: 14. Germline V gene sequence: CDR1 LNHNV, CDR2 YYDKDF (reference sequence). This CDR3 region has 15 residues. In DNA form, the CDR3 reads TGTGCCACCAGCAGGGAACCGCGACAGGGACGAAGAGCTTTCTTT. Translating gives CATSREPRQGRRAFF.

As to this clone: One end of the junction does not line up with germline, which may come from a read error. J is TRBJ1-1 and V is TRBV2; 7 nucleotides align to TRBD1. The CDR3 totals 13 residues. Germline V CDR1 and CDR2: SNHLY, FYNNEI. The CDR3 is CASSGDSPGTLGF. CDR3 nucleotides: TGTGCCAGCAGTGGGGACAGCCCAGGGACCCTCGGCTTT.

J is TRBJ1-2 and V is TRBV14; D uncertain. Germline assignment: CDR1 SGHDN and CDR2 FVKESK. The CDR3 is 13 amino acids. Trimming pared 7 bases from V and 4 bases from J, leaving 13 bases between. The CDR3 DNA is TGTGCCAGCAACTCTGTGGGAGGCTATGGCTACACCTTC. This encodes CASNSVGGYGYTF.

This chain links TRBV11-2 with TRBJ2-7, with TRBD2 matching over 11 bases. Trimming took 7 bases from V and 5 from J; bases not matched to a gene: 7. Germline V gene lookup returns CDR1 SGHAT and CDR2 FQNNGV. The CDR3 sequence is 14 residues long. The CDR3 DNA sequence: TGTGCCAGCATGGGCCTAGCGGGGGGCCACGAGCAGTACTTC. Translated: CASMGLAGGHEQYF. The whole variable domain, filled in from reference TRBV11-2 and TRBJ2-7, reads EAGVAQSPRYKIIEKRQSVAFWCNPISGHATLYWYQQILGQGPKLLIQFQNNGVVDDSQLPKDRFSAERLKGVDSTLKIQPAKLEDSAVYLCASMGLAGGHEQYFGPGTRLTVT.

The rearrangement uses TRBV7-2 and TRBJ2-2, with 8 bases identical to TRBD1. After removal of 5 bases from V and 4 bases from J, the junction contained 6 bases not matched to a gene. The length of the CDR3 is 15 residues. Germline assignment: CDR1 SGHTA and CDR2 FQGNSA. CDR3: CASSVQGASTGELFF. The CDR3 DNA reads as TGTGCCAGCAGCGTCCAGGGGGCCAGCACCGGGGAGCTGTTTTTT.

The J gene is TRBJ1-2, the V gene TRBV6-5, with TRBD1 matching 7 bases. V dropped 4 bases and J dropped 6; count of bases not matched to a gene: 5. Per germline, CDR1 MNHEY and CDR2 SVGAGI. This CDR3 is 13 amino acids long. The CDR3 sequence: CASSLQGFNGYTF. DNA of the CDR3: TGTGCCAGCAGTTTACAGGGGTTTAATGGCTACACCTTC.

In its sample, this clone was seen once. The chain employs TRBV2 and TRBJ1-1; D might be TRBD1 (5 bases). The V gene's germline CDR1 is SNHLY and CDR2 FYNNEI. Between the trimmed V and J ends, which lost 8 bases and 0 bases, there was a span of 13 bases. This CDR3 contains 14 residues. As DNA, the CDR3 is TGTGCCAGCGGGACCCTGGGGATGAACACTGAAGCTTTCTTT. Residues: CASGTLGMNTEAFF.

This clone turned up a few times. The CDR3 sequence is CASSLRFEGEGPYEQYF. The CDR3 nucleotides are TGCGCCAGCAGCCTGCGATTCGAAGGGGAAGGCCCCTACGAGCAGTACTTC. The J gene is TRBJ2-7, the V gene TRBV4-1; perhaps TRBD1 as D (5 bases). From germline, CDR1 is MGHRA and CDR2 YSYEKL. The length of the CDR3 is 17 residues. V was cut by 4 bases and J by 2 bases, with 21 bases left in between.

This clone counts as medium-sized. CDR3 amino acids: CASSQEGTGGTEAFF. Here the CDR3 DNA reads TGTGCCAGCAGCCAAGAGGGGACAGGGGGCACTGAAGCTTTCTTT. This sequence joins TRBV4-2 and TRBJ1-1; 11 positions agree with TRBD1. The V gene end was trimmed by 0 bases and the J gene end by 4 bases; junction bases not matched to a gene: 1. This CDR3 has 15 amino acids. Germline lookup yields CDR1 LGHNA and CDR2 YNFKEQ.

The rearrangement joins TRBV18 to TRBJ1-5; no clear D gene. Trimming left V 5 bases short and J 8 bases short, with 13 bases between. The germline V gene encodes CDR1 KGHSH and CDR2 LQKENI. The CDR3 spans 13 residues. The CDR3 coding sequence is TGTGCCAGCTCAAGCGGACCTCGAGAGCCCCAGCATTTT. Its protein is CASSSGPREPQHF. Full variable domain (missing parts from reference TRBV18 and TRBJ1-5): NAGVMQNPRHLVRRRGQEARLRCSPMKGHSHVYWYRQLPEEGLKFMVYLQKENIIDESGMPKERFSAEFPKEGPSILRIQQVVRGDSAAYFCASSSGPREPQHFGDGTRLSIL.

The V gene is TRBV5-1, the J gene TRBJ2-7; TRBD2 matches 7 bases. Losses at the gene ends were 0 bases for V and 1 base for J; bases not matched to a gene: 13. The CDR3 is 18 residues long. Germline CDR1 and CDR2: SGHRS and YFSETQ. DNA for the CDR3: TGCGCCAGCAGCTTGGGTACGGCTCTAGCGGAGCATTCCTACGAGCAGTACTTC. This encodes CASSLGTALAEHSYEQYF. Drawing the rest from reference TRBV5-1 and TRBJ2-7, the complete variable domain is KAGVTQTPRYLIKTRGQQVTLSCSPISGHRSVSWYQQTPGQGLQFLFEYFSETQRNKGNFPGRFSGRQFSNSRSEMNVSTLELGDSALYLCASSLGTALAEHSYEQYFGPGTRLTVT.

The CDR3 is CAAAGTGYNEQFF. The CDR3 region has the DNA TGTGCCGCCGCCGGGACAGGGTACAATGAGCAGTTCTTC. The genes are TRBV2 and TRBJ2-1; 9 bases align to TRBD1. Germline CDR1 and CDR2: SNHLY and FYNNEI. The CDR3 is 13 amino acids. V lost 11 bases, J lost 4 bases, and 6 bases stayed unmatched.

V is TRBV5-5 and J is TRBJ2-1; a possible D gene is TRBD2 (7 bases). The CDR3 covers 16 residues. Germline V lookup: CDR1 SGHKS, CDR2 YYEKEE (reference sequence). Deletions cut 2 bases from V and 4 bases from J, with 16 bases between. The CDR3 loop reads CASSLGGALTYNEQFF. In DNA form, the CDR3 reads TGTGCCAGCAGCTTAGGGGGGGCCCTCACATACAATGAGCAGTTCTTC.

The rearrangement joins TRBV6-6 to TRBJ1-1, with 8 bases identical to TRBD1. V lost 2 bases, J lost 4 bases, and 6 bases stayed unmatched. Germline V gene sequence: CDR1 MNHNY, CDR2 SVGAGI (reference sequence). The CDR3 covers 15 residues. The CDR3 reads CASSYSSQGATEAFF. Here the CDR3 DNA reads TGTGCCAGCAGTTACAGCTCGCAGGGGGCCACTGAAGCTTTCTTT.

J is TRBJ2-1 and V is TRBV28, with a weak D call TRBD1 (6 bases). This CDR3 comprises 14 residues. V lost 3 bases to trimming and J lost 8 bases, with 14 bases between them. Germline V gene data show CDR1 as MDHEN and CDR2 as SYDVKM. CDR3 region: CASSLITGYHEQFF. The DNA of the CDR3 is TGTGCCAGCAGTTTGATAACAGGGTACCATGAGCAGTTCTTC.